The 5 T cell receptor beta chains listed next were all sequenced from one sample in a study of T cells in Graves' hyperthyroidism and ophthalmopathy. Template material for amplifying TCR beta CDR3 regions consisted of RNA transcripts. A first-round RT-PCR of the TCR CDR3 used the HTBI primer set. TCRdb itself ran the multiplex PCR reads through MiXCR, one entry per CDR3 protein. The sample has about 510,000 distinct CDR3 sequences; 14% are singletons. What was sequenced was blood. The receptors were sampled from a woman in her thirties or forties with Graves' hyperthyroidism.

Many counts were recorded for this clonotype. The rearrangement joins TRBV28 to TRBJ1-2; unclear D gene. Trimming removed 3 bases from V and 3 bases from J, with 8 bases in between. Germline CDR1 reads MDHEN; CDR2 reads SYDVKM. There are 13 residues in the CDR3. The CDR3 DNA reads as TGTGCCAGCAGTTTTAATGGGTACTATGGCTACACCTTC. It yields the protein CASSFNGYYGYTF.

This chain uses TRBV12-3 or TRBV12-4 with TRBJ1-3, with 9 bases identical to TRBD1. Trimming cost V 5 bases and J 0 bases; bases outside gene matches: 5. This CDR3 contains 16 residues. CDR3 sequence (DNA): TGTGCCAGCAGTACCGGGACAGGGATCTCTGGAAACACCATATATTTT. It is translated as CASSTGTGISGNTIYF.

This clonotype was detected ten times or more. This chain links TRBV18 with TRBJ2-3; TRBD1 aligns across 10 bases. The CDR3 spans 18 residues. Per germline, CDR1 KGHSH and CDR2 LQKENI. The trim removed 6 bases at V and 1 base at J, leaving 13 bases unmatched. As DNA, the CDR3 is TGTGCCAGCTCTCCGGGACAGGGGCGCAGTAAGGGCACAGATACGCAGTATTTT. It codes for CASSPGQGRSKGTDTQYF. The complete variable domain, with remaining parts taken from reference TRBV18 and TRBJ2-3, reads NAGVMQNPRHLVRRRGQEARLRCSPMKGHSHVYWYRQLPEEGLKFMVYLQKENIIDESGMPKERFSAEFPKEGPSILRIQQVVRGDSAAYFCASSPGQGRSKGTDTQYFGPGTRLTVL.

CDR3 DNA: TGCGCCAGCAGCTTGGCCGTAAGGCAGCCGAGCACTGAAGCTTTCTTT. It translates to CASSLAVRQPSTEAFF. This chain connects TRBV5-1 to TRBJ1-1; D remains ambiguous. Deletions cut 0 bases from V and 4 bases from J, with 16 bases between. Germline V gene lookup returns CDR1 SGHRS and CDR2 YFSETQ. The CDR3 spans 16 residues.

This clonotype was observed a few times. DNA for the CDR3: TGTGCCAGTAGTATGGACAGCCGGGAGACCCAGTACTTC. Translation: CASSMDSRETQYF. The chain joins TRBV19 to TRBJ2-5, with D possibly TRBD1 on 6 matching bases. The germline V gene has CDR1 LNHDA and CDR2 SQIVND (reference sequence). CDR3 size: 13 residues. V was shortened by 3 bases and J by 5 bases, with 10 bases between the two germline ends.